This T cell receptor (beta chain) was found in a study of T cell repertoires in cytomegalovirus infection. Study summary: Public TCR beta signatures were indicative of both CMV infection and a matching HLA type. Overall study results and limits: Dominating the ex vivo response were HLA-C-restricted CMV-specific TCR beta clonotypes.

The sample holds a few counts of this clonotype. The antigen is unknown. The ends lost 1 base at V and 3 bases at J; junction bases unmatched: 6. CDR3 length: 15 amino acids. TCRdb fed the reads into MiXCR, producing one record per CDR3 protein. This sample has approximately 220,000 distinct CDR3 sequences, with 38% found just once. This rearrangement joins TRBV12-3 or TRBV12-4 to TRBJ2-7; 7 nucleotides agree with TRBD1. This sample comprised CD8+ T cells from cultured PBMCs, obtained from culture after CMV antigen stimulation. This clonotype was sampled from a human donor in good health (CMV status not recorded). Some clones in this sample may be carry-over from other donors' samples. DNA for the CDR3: TGTGCCAGCAGTTTAGTTTGGACAGGCAACTACGAGCAGTACTTC. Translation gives CASSLVWTGNYEQYF.